These 19 T cell receptor beta chains were sequenced from one sample in a study of Graves' ophthalmopathy and Graves' hyperthyroidism. Investigators amplified TCR beta CDR3 regions from RNA transcripts. The workflow started with a first-round RT-PCR run with HTBI primers and then moved on to a second-round multiplex PCR. A single record per CDR3 protein comes from TCRdb applying MiXCR to the multiplex PCR reads. This table has 660,000 or so distinct CDR3 sequences, about 40% appearing once. The source material was peripheral blood. The receptors were gathered from an adult man with Graves' ophthalmopathy.

This clonotype was counted ten times or more. The V gene is TRBV9, the J gene TRBJ2-5; the D is unclear. The ends were cut back, 0 bases at V and 3 bases at J, with 9 bases in the middle. This CDR3 has 14 amino acids. Germline V gene data show CDR1 as SGDLS and CDR2 as YYNGEE. This CDR3 reads CASSVAAGKETQYF. The CDR3 region has the DNA TGTGCCAGCAGCGTAGCGGCAGGCAAAGAGACCCAGTACTTC.

Note on this clonotype: A read error may account for a junction end that differs from germline. The V gene is TRBV10-3, the J gene TRBJ2-2; a possible D gene is TRBD2 (5 bases). The CDR3 has 19 residues. Germline V gene lookup returns CDR1 ENHRY and CDR2 SYGVKD. The CDR3 here is CASSYSRAAQASGTGELFF. The DNA of the CDR3 is TGTGCCAGCAGTTACTCGAGGGCAGCGCAGGCCTCGGGGACCGGGGAGCTGTTTTTT.

The chain employs TRBV2 and TRBJ2-5; 10 bases align to TRBD1. The V gene's germline CDR1 is SNHLY and CDR2 FYNNEI. The junction had 5 bases not matched to a gene; V was cut back by 4 bases and J by 3 bases. CDR3 length: 15 residues. CDR3: CASSGGTGVEETQYF. The CDR3 nucleotides are TGTGCCAGCAGTGGTGGGACAGGGGTCGAAGAGACCCAGTACTTC.

This clonotype was counted between two and nine times. The V call is TRBV5-4, the J call TRBJ2-7, with 7 positions matching TRBD2. Unmatched junction bases numbered 6, after V lost 4 bases and J lost 5 bases. This CDR3 spans 13 amino acids. CDR1 is SGHNT and CDR2 is YYREEE in the germline V gene (reference sequence). The CDR3 here is CASSPREVNEQYF. The CDR3 DNA reads as TGTGCCAGCAGCCCCCGGGAGGTCAACGAGCAGTACTTC.

The V gene is TRBV6-6, the J gene TRBJ2-3, with 9 positions matching TRBD2. This CDR3 is 15 amino acids long. Germline CDR1 MNHNY, CDR2 SVGAGI (reference sequence). V dropped 11 bases and J dropped 3; count of bases not matched to a gene: 12. The DNA of the CDR3 is TGTGCCGCGGCTAAGGCGGGGGGGCGAACAGATACGCAGTATTTT. Its translation: CAAAKAGGRTDTQYF.

This chain links TRBV25-1 with TRBJ2-3; 14 positions match TRBD2. The germline V gene has CDR1 MGHDK and CDR2 SYGVNS. The CDR3 is 17 residues long. V was clipped by 7 bases and J by 3 bases; unmatched bases: 9. DNA for the CDR3: TGTGCCAGCACTGGGACTAGCGGGAGAAGGGAAACAGATACGCAGTATTTT. It codes for CASTGTSGRRETDTQYF.

This clonotype came up many times. This chain connects TRBV15 to TRBJ1-4, with 7 bases lining up with TRBD1. There are 15 residues in the CDR3. With 4 bases clipped from V and 5 bases from J, the junction kept 7 bases outside the gene matches. Per the germline V gene, CDR1 is LNHNV and CDR2 is YYDKDF (reference sequence). The CDR3 DNA sequence: TGTGCCACCAGCAACAGGGGATGGCTGAATGAAAAACTGTTTTTT. Encoded protein: CATSNRGWLNEKLFF. The variable domain in full, completed from reference TRBV15 and TRBJ1-4, reads DAMVIQNPRYQVTQFGKPVTLSCSQTLNHNVMYWYQQKSSQAPKLLFHYYDKDFNNEADTPDNFQSRRPNTSFCFLDIRSPGLGDTAMYLCATSNRGWLNEKLFFGSGTQLSVL.

The table lists this clonotype with many counts. This chain links TRBV5-1 with TRBJ2-7; either TRBD1 or TRBD2 may fit D (5 bases each). The germline gives CDR1 SGHRS, CDR2 YFSETQ. V was cut by 3 bases and J by 3 bases, with 13 bases left in between. The CDR3 runs 14 residues. The chain's CDR3 is CASSWTGTYYEQYF. CDR3 nucleotides: TGCGCCAGCAGCTGGACCGGGACCTACTACGAGCAGTACTTC.

V usage is TRBV7-2 and J usage is TRBJ2-2, with D perhaps TRBD1 or TRBD2 (5 bases each). The germline V gene has CDR1 SGHTA and CDR2 FQGNSA. V was shortened by 1 base and J by 6 bases, with 12 bases between the two germline ends. There are 15 residues in the CDR3. CDR3 residues: CASSLVARDPGELFF. CDR3 nucleotide sequence: TGTGCCAGCAGCTTAGTTGCCAGGGACCCCGGGGAGCTGTTTTTT.

The chain's CDR3 is CSARDLLAGPYEQYF. The CDR3 bases are TGCAGTGCTAGAGATCTACTAGCGGGGCCCTACGAGCAGTACTTC. This chain links TRBV20-1 with TRBJ2-7; 10 positions match TRBD2. Germline loops: CDR1 DFQATT, CDR2 SNEGSKA (reference sequence). The CDR3 runs 15 residues. V lost 0 bases and J lost 2; bases outside the gene matches: 4.

The gene calls are TRBV10-3 and TRBJ1-6; 7 bases are shared with TRBD1. The germline gives CDR1 ENHRY, CDR2 SYGVKD. The CDR3 is made up of 16 amino acids. J was trimmed by 9 bases and V by 0 bases; bases with no gene match: 8. CDR3 DNA: TGTGCCATCAGTGAGTCTGAAAGAGGGGGCAGTTCACCCCTCCACTTT. Translated, it gives CAISESERGGSSPLHF.

This clonotype was detected ten times or more. The gene calls are TRBV7-2 and TRBJ1-1; D gene unclear. Germline-derived CDR1 and CDR2 are SGHTA and FQGNSA. This CDR3 spans 13 amino acids. The V end was cut by 5 bases, the J end by 4 bases, with 11 bases between. CDR3 in amino acids: CASSPREATEAFF. The CDR3 DNA sequence: TGTGCCAGCAGCCCGAGGGAAGCCACTGAAGCTTTCTTT.

This clonotype was counted a few times. DNA of the CDR3: TGTGCCAGTAAGGGGACTAGCGGAACCTACGAGCAGTACTTC. As protein: CASKGTSGTYEQYF. The V gene is TRBV19, the J gene TRBJ2-7; 11 bases agree with TRBD2. This CDR3 is built from 14 residues. Germline CDR1 LNHDA, CDR2 SQIVND (reference sequence). J lost 2 bases, V lost 7 bases, and 4 bases had no gene match.

This clonotype was counted at least ten times. This chain uses TRBV20-1 with TRBJ1-6, with 7 bases lining up with TRBD1. Per germline, CDR1 DFQATT and CDR2 SNEGSKA (reference sequence). This CDR3 spans 16 amino acids. V dropped 6 bases and J dropped 7; count of bases not matched to a gene: 15. This chain's CDR3 is CSARGGRGTENSPLHF. The CDR3 DNA reads as TGCAGTGCCCGAGGGGGACGCGGGACAGAAAATTCACCCCTCCACTTT.

For this clonotype: This sequence may be a read error, since a much larger clone differs from it by one base. The chain recombines TRBV7-9 with TRBJ2-7; D could derive from TRBD1 or TRBD2 (5 bases each). The germline V gene has CDR1 SEHNR and CDR2 FQNEAQ (reference sequence). The length of the CDR3 is 14 residues. In DNA, the CDR3 is TGTGCCAGCAGCTCCGGGACGGGACCCTACGAGCAGTGCTTC. Encoded protein: CASSSGTGPYEQCF.

This clonotype was counted many times. The chain employs TRBV19 and TRBJ1-4; TRBD1 aligns across 8 bases. Trimming took 6 bases from V and 0 from J; bases not matched to a gene: 6. Looked up from germline, CDR1 is LNHDA and CDR2 is SQIVND (reference sequence). The CDR3 covers 16 residues. The CDR3 nucleotides read TGTGCCAGTAGAATACAGGGGGTCGCAACTAATGAAAAACTGTTTTTT. This encodes CASRIQGVATNEKLFF. The full variable domain, its missing parts supplied by reference TRBV19 and TRBJ1-4, is DGGITQSPKYLFRKEGQNVTLSCEQNLNHDAMYWYRQDPGQGLRLIYYSQIVNDFQKGDIAEGYSVSREKKESFPLTVTSAQKNPTAFYLCASRIQGVATNEKLFFGSGTQLSVL.

The chain is built from TRBV5-1 and TRBJ2-7, with 7 bases lining up with TRBD1. Germline CDR1 SGHRS, CDR2 YFSETQ. Trimming cost V 4 bases and J 2 bases; bases outside gene matches: 6. The CDR3 runs to 14 residues. The CDR3 nucleotides are TGCGCCAGCAGCCCCGGGACAGTCCCCTACGAGCAGTACTTC. Its protein product is CASSPGTVPYEQYF.

This chain links TRBV12-3 or TRBV12-4 with TRBJ1-1, with 9 positions matching TRBD1. V gave up 6 bases and J gave up 1 base; unmatched junction bases: 12. The CDR3 contains 17 residues. This CDR3 reads CASRTAGTGSGNTEAFF. The CDR3 coding sequence is TGTGCCAGCAGAACCGCCGGGACAGGGAGCGGGAACACTGAAGCTTTCTTT.

This clonotype was found many times. The genes are TRBV29-1 and TRBJ2-7; no definite D call. CDR3 length: 11 amino acids. V lost 2 bases and J 6 bases, leaving 8 bases between the germline ends. Per germline, CDR1 SQVTM and CDR2 ANQGSEA. CDR3 sequence (DNA): TGCAGCGTTGAAATGGGCGGCGAGCAGTACTTC. The encoded protein is CSVEMGGEQYF.